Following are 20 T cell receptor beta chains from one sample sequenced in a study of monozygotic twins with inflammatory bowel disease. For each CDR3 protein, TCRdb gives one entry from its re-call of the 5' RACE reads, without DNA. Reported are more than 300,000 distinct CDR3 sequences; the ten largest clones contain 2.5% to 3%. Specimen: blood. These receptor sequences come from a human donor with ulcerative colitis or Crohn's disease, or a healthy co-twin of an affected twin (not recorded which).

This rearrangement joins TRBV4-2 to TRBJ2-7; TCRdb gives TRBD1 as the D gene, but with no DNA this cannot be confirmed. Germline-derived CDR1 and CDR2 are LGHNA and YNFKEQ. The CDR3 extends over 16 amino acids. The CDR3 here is CASSQALTDSDYEQYF.

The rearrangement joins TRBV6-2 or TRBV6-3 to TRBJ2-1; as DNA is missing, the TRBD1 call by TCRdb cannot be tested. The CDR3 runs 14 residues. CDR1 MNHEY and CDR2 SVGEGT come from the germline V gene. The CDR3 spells CASSATGYGNEQFF.

CDR3 amino acids: CASSQAGTRGETQYF. This chain uses TRBV4-3 with TRBJ2-5; TCRdb indicates TRBD2, and absent DNA this call remains unverified. CDR3 length: 15 amino acids. Germline loops: CDR1 LGHNA, CDR2 YSLEER.

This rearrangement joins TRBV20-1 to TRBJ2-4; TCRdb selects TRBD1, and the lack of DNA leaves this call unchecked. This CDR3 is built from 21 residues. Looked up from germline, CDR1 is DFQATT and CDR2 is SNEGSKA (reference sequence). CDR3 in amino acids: CSARRGSGALGQGEAKNIQYF.

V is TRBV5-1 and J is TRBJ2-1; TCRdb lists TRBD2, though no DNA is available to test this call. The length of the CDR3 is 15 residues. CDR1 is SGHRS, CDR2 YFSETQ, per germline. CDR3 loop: CASSLGDSSYNEQFF.

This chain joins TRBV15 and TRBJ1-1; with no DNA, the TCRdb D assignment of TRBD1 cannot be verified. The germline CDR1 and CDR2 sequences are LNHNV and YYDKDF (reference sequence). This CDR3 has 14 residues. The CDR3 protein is CATSRAHPGTEAFF.

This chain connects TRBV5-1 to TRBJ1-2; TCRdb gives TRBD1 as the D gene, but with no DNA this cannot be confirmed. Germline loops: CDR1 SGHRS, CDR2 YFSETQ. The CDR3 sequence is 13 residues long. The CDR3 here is CASSRGQNYGYTF.

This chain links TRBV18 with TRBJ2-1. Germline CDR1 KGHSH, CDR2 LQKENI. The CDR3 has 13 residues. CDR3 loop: CASSGSLGNEQFF.

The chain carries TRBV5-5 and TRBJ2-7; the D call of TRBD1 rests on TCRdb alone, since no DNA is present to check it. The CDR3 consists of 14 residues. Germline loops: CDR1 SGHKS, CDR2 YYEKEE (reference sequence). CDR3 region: CASSLVQGSYEQYF. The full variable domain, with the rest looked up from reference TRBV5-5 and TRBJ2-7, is DAGVTQSPTHLIKTRGQQVTLRCSPISGHKSVSWYQQVLGQGPQFIFQYYEKEERGRGNFPDRFSARQFPNYSSELNVNALLLGDSALYLCASSLVQGSYEQYFGPGTRLTVT.

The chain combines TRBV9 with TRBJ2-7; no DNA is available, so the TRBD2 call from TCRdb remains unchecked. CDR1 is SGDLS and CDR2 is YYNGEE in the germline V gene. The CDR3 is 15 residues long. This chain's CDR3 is CASSVGLAGTYEQYF.

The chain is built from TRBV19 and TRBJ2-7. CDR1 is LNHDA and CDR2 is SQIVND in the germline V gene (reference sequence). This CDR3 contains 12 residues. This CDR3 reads CASIGSSYEQYF. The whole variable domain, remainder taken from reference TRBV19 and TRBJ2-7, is DGGITQSPKYLFRKEGQNVTLSCEQNLNHDAMYWYRQDPGQGLRLIYYSQIVNDFQKGDIAEGYSVSREKKESFPLTVTSAQKNPTAFYLCASIGSSYEQYFGPGTRLTVT.

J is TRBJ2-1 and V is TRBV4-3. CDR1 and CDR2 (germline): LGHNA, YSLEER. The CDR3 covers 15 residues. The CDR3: CASSQQVTSYNEQFF.

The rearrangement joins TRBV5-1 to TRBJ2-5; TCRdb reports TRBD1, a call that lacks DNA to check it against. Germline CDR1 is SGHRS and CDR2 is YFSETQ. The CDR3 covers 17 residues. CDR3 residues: CASSLNRGPVSEETQYF.

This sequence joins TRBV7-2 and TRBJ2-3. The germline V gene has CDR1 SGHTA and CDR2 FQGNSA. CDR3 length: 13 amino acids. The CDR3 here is CASSLAVIDTQYF.

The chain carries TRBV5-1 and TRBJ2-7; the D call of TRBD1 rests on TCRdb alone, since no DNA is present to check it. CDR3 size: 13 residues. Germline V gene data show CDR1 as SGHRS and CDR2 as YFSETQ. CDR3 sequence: CASAVGGGYEQYF.

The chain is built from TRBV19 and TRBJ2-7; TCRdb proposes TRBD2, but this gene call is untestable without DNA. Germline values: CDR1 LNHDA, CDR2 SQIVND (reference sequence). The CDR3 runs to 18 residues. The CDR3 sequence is CASSRFGLAGGSSYEQYF. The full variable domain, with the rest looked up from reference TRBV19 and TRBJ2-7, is DGGITQSPKYLFRKEGQNVTLSCEQNLNHDAMYWYRQDPGQGLRLIYYSQIVNDFQKGDIAEGYSVSREKKESFPLTVTSAQKNPTAFYLCASSRFGLAGGSSYEQYFGPGTRLTVT.

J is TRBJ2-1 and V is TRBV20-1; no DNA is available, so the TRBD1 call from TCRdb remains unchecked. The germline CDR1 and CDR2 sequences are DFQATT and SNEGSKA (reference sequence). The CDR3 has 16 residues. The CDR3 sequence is CSAIGQGMGSYNEQFF.

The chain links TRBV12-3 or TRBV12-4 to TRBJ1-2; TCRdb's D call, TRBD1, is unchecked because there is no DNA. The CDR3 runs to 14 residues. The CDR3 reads CASSLGQPRYGYTF.

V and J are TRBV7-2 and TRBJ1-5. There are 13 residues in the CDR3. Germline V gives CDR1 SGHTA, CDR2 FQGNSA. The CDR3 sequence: CASSLSGRPPHHF.

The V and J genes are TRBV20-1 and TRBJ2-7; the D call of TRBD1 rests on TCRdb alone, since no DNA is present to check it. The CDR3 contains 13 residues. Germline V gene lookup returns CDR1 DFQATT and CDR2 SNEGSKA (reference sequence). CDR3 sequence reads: CSARYRGLYEQYF.